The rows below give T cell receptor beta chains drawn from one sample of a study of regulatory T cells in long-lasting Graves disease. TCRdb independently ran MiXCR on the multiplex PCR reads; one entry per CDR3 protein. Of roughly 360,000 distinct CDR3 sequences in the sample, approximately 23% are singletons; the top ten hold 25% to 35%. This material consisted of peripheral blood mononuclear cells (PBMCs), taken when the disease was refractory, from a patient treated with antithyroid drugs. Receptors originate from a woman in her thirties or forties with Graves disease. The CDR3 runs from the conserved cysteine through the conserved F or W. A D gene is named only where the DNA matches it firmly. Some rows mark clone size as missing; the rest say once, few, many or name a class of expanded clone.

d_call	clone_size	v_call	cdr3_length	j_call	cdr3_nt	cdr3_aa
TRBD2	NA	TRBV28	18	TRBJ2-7	TGTGCCAGCAGTTTATGCCCTCTCGGGGCGGGAGTCCTCGGGGAGCGGTACTTC	CASSLCPLGAGVLGERYF
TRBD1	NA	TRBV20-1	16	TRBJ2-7	TGCAGTGCTACACCGGGACAGGGCCGCCCCTCCTACGAGCAGTACTTC	CSATPGQGRPSYEQYF
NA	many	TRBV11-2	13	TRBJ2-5	TGTGCCAGCAGCGGGGGTGGAGGGCAGACCCAGTACTTC	CASSGGGGQTQYF
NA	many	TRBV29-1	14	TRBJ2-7	TGCAGCGTCCGAGAAGGGGGACGGGGACTCGAGCAGTACTTC	CSVREGGRGLEQYF
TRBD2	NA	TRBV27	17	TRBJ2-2	TGTGCCAGCAGTTTACCAAGCGGGAGGGCTGACGTCGGGGAGCTGTTTTTT	CASSLPSGRADVGELFF
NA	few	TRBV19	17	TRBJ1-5	TGTGCCAGTAGTATTCCCTACGGACAATCCGTGGGTCAGCCCCAGCATTTT	CASSIPYGQSVGQPQHF
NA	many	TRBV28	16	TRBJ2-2	TGTGCCAGCAGTTTATCGGGCAGACCCAGCACCGGGGAGCTGTTTTTT	CASSLSGRPSTGELFF
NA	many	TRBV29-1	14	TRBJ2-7	TGCAGCGCAGAGGGGCAGAGCCCGAACTACGAGCAGTACTTC	CSAEGQSPNYEQYF
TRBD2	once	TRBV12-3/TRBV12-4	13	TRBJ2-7	TGTGCCAGCAGGGGACTAGCGGGAGCCGAGCAGTACTTC	CASRGLAGAEQYF
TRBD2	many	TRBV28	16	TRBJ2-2	TGTGCCAGCAGTACAATACTAGCGGCCAACACCGGGGAGCTGTTTTTT	CASSTILAANTGELFF
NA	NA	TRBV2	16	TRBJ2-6	TGTGCCAGCAGCGTAAAAGTCTCAACGGGGGCCAACGTCCTGACTTTC	CASSVKVSTGANVLTF
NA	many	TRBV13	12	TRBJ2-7	TGTGCCAGCAGCTTAGGGGCTTACGAGCAGTACTTC	CASSLGAYEQYF
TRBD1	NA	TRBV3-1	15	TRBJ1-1	TGTGCCAGCAGCTCCCACAGGGGCCTGAACACTGAAGCTTTCTTT	CASSSHRGLNTEAFF
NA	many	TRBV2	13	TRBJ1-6	TGTGCCAGCGAAATATCGATGGGGCTAGCCCTCCACTTT	CASEISMGLALHF
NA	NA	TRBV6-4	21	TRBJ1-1	TGTGCCAGCAGTTACACCGTTACGTGGCGAGACGCTCCTAGGGCGGACACTGAAGCTTTCTTT	CASSYTVTWRDAPRADTEAFF
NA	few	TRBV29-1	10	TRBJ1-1	TGCAGCGTTCGGGGGCCTGAAGCTTTCTTT	CSVRGPEAFF
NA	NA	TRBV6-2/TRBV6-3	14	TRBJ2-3	TGTGCCAGCAGTAGGGGGGGTGATTCAGATACGCAGTATTTT	CASSRGGDSDTQYF
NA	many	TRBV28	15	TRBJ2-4	TGTGCCAGCAGTGTCACCGGTAGGGTCAAAAACATTCAGTACTTC	CASSVTGRVKNIQYF
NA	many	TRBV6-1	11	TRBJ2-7	TGTGCCAGCAGAACAGGAAGCGAGCAGTACTTC	CASRTGSEQYF
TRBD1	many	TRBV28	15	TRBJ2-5	TGTGCCAGCAGTTTTGGGGACAGCGTTCGGAAGACCCAGTACTTC	CASSFGDSVRKTQYF
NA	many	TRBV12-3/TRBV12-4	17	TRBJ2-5	TGTGCCAGCAGTTTGTTACTCGAGGGGCAGGGGCAAGAGACCCAGTACTTC	CASSLLLEGQGQETQYF
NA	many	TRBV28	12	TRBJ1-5	TGTGCCAGCAGGGAAACTAATCAGCCCCAGCATTTT	CASRETNQPQHF
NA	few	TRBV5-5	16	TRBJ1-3	TGTGCCAGCAGCTGGACCCCGGGGACCCCGGAGAACACCATATATTTT	CASSWTPGTPENTIYF
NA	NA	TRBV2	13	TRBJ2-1	TGTGCCAGCAGGACAGTTACCTACAATGAGCAGTTCTTC	CASRTVTYNEQFF
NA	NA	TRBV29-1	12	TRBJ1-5	TGCAGCGTTGGGGCAGCAAATCAGCCCCAGCATTTT	CSVGAANQPQHF